Sequencing of this TCR beta chain was carried out in a study of shared clonotypes between healthy human individuals (dated by TCRdb to 2018 to 2021). Describing the broader study: The cohort included three men and a couple of women between 18 and 49 years of age. Blood TCR repertoires of about five healthy adults were deeply sequenced to estimate repertoire size and the extent of clonotype sharing between individuals. Each donor's leukapheresis produced roughly between about 0.8 and 10 billion PBMCs. To increase sequencing depth and limit assay-specific biases, TCR repertoire library preparation and sequencing were carried out by different laboratories using diverse techniques. Per donor, three plates each were used for CD4 naive and CD4 memory, two for CD8 naive, and one for CD8 memory. Summary of the overall study and its limitations: Based on pairwise subsampling, the degree of clonotype sharing among donors was expected to be affected by sequencing depth. The small number of donors limited the genetic and exposure-history diversity represented. Sharing across a handful of donors was observed for approximately 5% of naive CD4, around 3.5% of naive CD8, roughly 2.3% of memory CD4, and roughly 0.4% of memory CD8 clonotypes. Clonotypes shared by all four sorted-subset donors showed higher generation probabilities than non-shared clonotypes. Sampling was restricted to blood, and TCR repertoires in tissue are likely to differ from TCR repertoires in blood. Incomplete sequencing was indicated by rarefaction of sorted-subset datasets, despite the large sequencing depth. Naive subsets generally had larger estimated clonotype richness than memory subsets.

This clone appeared once. Its antigen is unknown. Base-call qualities are not available, and no considerably larger clone is one nucleotide away. For the CD8 naive samples, CD45RO-negative cells were positively selected for CCR7, yielding a CD45RA+CCR7+ population from which TemRA cells were excluded. Healthy HIV-negative adults with no recently reported acute infections or vaccinations were included as donors. Every donor was a Caucasian adult living in Nashville, Tennessee, USA. After blood collection by leukapheresis, PBMCs were isolated using Ficoll-Histopaque density gradient centrifugation and then cryopreserved in the vapor phase of liquid nitrogen. Analytical flow cytometry was used to check the purity and quantity of every magnetically sorted T cell population. From each sorted fraction, genomic DNA was isolated and quantified by UV absorbance on a Nanodrop 2000c. V gives up 3 bases and J gives up 5 bases, and the segment between their germline ends measures 8 bases. The CDR3 measures 11 amino acids from cysteine to phenylalanine. The DNA shown is the 33-base CDR3, in frame from base 1. CDR1 and CDR2, per the germline V gene (reference sequence), are DFQATT and SNEGSKA.

Using the deep immunoSEQ assay, multiplex PCR amplified TCR CDR3 regions from genomic DNA. Extracted genomic DNA from each cell subset was spread evenly across all wells of several immunoSEQ 96-well plates, with each plate serving as a replicate. For sorted subsets, 150 to 200 ng genomic DNA, equal to 30,000 to 35,000 T cell genomes, was loaded into each replicate PCR. Purified libraries were measured with a Qubit 3.0 fluorometer, size-checked on a Bioanalyzer 2100, and measured again with the KAPA Library Quantification kit. A separate single-read 150-cycle Illumina NextSeq 550 flow cell was used to sequence each immunoSEQ 96-well plate. In the original analysis: Because only junctional sequences without quality scores were contained in the immunoSEQ output, filtering matching that applied to full-length reads could not be performed. To assign V/J genes and CDR3, sequences were annotated against IMGT germline references using PyIR, a Python wrapper for IgBLAST v1.9. Any read was removed if the V/J assignment was weak (E-value above 1e-6), the CDR3 was missing, or the read contained stop codons, out-of-frame junctions, or ambiguous translated residues. V3J clonotypes were defined as sequences sharing an identical inferred V gene, J gene, and CDR3 amino acid sequence. Percentage overlap between repertoires was computed as shared unique clonotypes divided by the size of the smaller repertoire. Three approaches were used to assess repertoire richness: RTK rarefaction, the Chao1 estimator, and Recon v2.1 estimates of unobserved clonotypes. OLGA was used to compute generation probabilities for all TCRbeta clonotypes that the gDNA method yielded from a handful of donors. The immuneACCESS repertoire file appears here via TCRdb, limited to in-frame rearrangements. These files lack a portion of the clones; in checked studies, under half of the deficit traces to unresolved V genes, and the cause of the others is not known. The DNA was the basis for D and trimming; V, J and clone size are from that table. The sample contains around 560,000 clones, about 95% of them found a single time. Of the sample, approximately 0.11% falls within the top ten clones.

What was sequenced was naive CD8+ T cells sorted from blood. Explained via the paper, the cell subset or site label denotes: CD45RA+CCR7+. The sequence was obtained from a woman in her twenties or thirties in good health. This chain joins TRBV20-1 to TRBJ2-7; too little of a D gene remains to name it. The CDR3 corresponds to CSARPVDEQYF. The nucleotides read TGCAGTGCTAGGCCCGTCGACGAGCAGTACTTC.